Presented here are 20 T cell receptor beta chains from one specimen sequenced in a study of T-cell reconstitution after alpha-beta-depleted transplantation in children. Unique molecular identifiers featured in how the TCRbeta library was prepared. MiXCR, applied by TCRdb to the PCR reads, yields one record per CDR3 protein. The repertoire holds approximately 45,000 distinct CDR3 sequences, under 60% seen once, with more than 30% in the top ten. The specimen was peripheral blood, collected before TCRalphabeta/CD19-depleted stem cell transplant. The receptor source for this set is a boy younger than two with SCID, due to receive a stem cell transplant.

The chain is built from TRBV6-4 and TRBJ2-1, with TRBD2 identical over 11 bases. The CDR3 contains 15 residues. Germline CDR1 is MRHNA and CDR2 is SNTAGT. J lost 8 bases, V lost 5 bases, and 8 bases had no gene match. The CDR3 DNA follows: TGTGCCAGCAGTCTTAGCGGGGGGGCCGAAGATGAGCAGTTCTTC. It codes for CASSLSGGAEDEQFF.

The chain employs TRBV28 and TRBJ2-3, with 13 bases matching TRBD2. After removal of 5 bases from V and 11 bases from J, the junction contained 7 bases not matched to a gene. The CDR3 has 14 amino acids. Germline V gene lookup returns CDR1 MDHEN and CDR2 SYDVKM. The CDR3 DNA reads as TGTGCCAGCAGTACACCCGGGACTAGCGGGGAGCAGTATTTT. This encodes CASSTPGTSGEQYF.

The chain employs TRBV28 and TRBJ1-4; no clear D gene. CDR1 MDHEN and CDR2 SYDVKM come from the germline V gene. V was clipped by 0 bases and J by 0 bases, with 5 bases between them. This CDR3 has 15 residues. The CDR3 DNA sequence: TGTGCCAGCAGTTTATGGGGGACAACTAATGAAAAACTGTTTTTT. This sequence encodes CASSLWGTTNEKLFF.

The table lists this clonotype with a few counts. This chain links TRBV11-2 with TRBJ2-5; TRBD2 matches 9 bases. Losses at the gene ends were 4 bases for V and 2 bases for J; bases not matched to a gene: 5. The CDR3 runs to 15 residues. The germline CDR1 and CDR2 sequences are SGHAT and FQNNGV. DNA for the CDR3: TGTGCCAGCAGCTCTCCGGGACTAGCTCAAGAGACCCAGTACTTC. This translates into CASSSPGLAQETQYF.

The chain is built from TRBV19 and TRBJ2-1; 8 bases agree with TRBD2. CDR1 is LNHDA and CDR2 is SQIVND in the germline V gene (reference sequence). V lost 6 bases, J lost 0 bases, and 7 bases stayed unmatched. The CDR3 runs 16 residues. The CDR3 loop reads CASSLIAGSSYNEQFF. The DNA for the CDR3 is TGTGCCAGTAGCCTAATAGCGGGGAGCTCCTACAATGAGCAGTTCTTC.

The chain recombines TRBV5-1 with TRBJ2-3; the D is unclear. CDR3 length: 15 amino acids. The germline V gene has CDR1 SGHRS and CDR2 YFSETQ. With 0 bases removed from V and 1 base from J, the gap between germline ends came to 9 bases. For the CDR3, the DNA is TGCGCCAGCAGCTTGGGTCCTACCCGCACAGATACGCAGTATTTT. Translated: CASSLGPTRTDTQYF.

The gene calls are TRBV10-3 and TRBJ2-3; D unresolved. Germline V gene data show CDR1 as ENHRY and CDR2 as SYGVKD. V dropped 5 bases and J dropped 4 bases, with 7 bases sitting between them. This CDR3 spans 12 amino acids. The CDR3 spells CAISKGPDTQYF. The CDR3 nucleotides read TGTGCCATCAGTAAGGGCCCAGATACGCAGTATTTT.

The chain employs TRBV6-2 or TRBV6-3 and TRBJ1-2; maybe TRBD1 (5 bases). V was cut by 6 bases and J by 8 bases, with 19 bases left in between. Germline CDR1 MNHEY, CDR2 SVGEGT. This CDR3 has 14 residues. The CDR3, as DNA: TGTGCCAGCAGCCCTACCCGGCAGGGTGGAGGCTACACCTTC. Translating gives CASSPTRQGGGYTF.

The CDR3 region has the DNA TGCGCCAGCAGCCAAGGGGGGAGTGCCGCTAGCGGGGGCCGACAAGAGACCCAGTACTTC. Protein sequence: CASSQGGSAASGGRQETQYF. The V call is TRBV4-1, the J call TRBJ2-5; 10 bases match TRBD2. The CDR3 is 20 amino acids. Germline assignment: CDR1 MGHRA and CDR2 YSYEKL. The V and J ends lost 1 base and 2 bases, in that order; junction bases with no gene match: 16.

The V and J genes are TRBV7-8 and TRBJ2-7, with D possibly being TRBD2 (6 bases). Trimming took 8 bases from V and 2 from J, leaving 10 bases between them. Germline V gene lookup returns CDR1 SGHVS and CDR2 FQNEAQ. This CDR3 region has 12 residues. The CDR3 DNA reads as TGTGCCAGCGGTGGGGGGACCTACGAGCAGTACTTC. Amino acid sequence: CASGGGTYEQYF.

Note on this clonotype: Mismatch with germline at one junction end may stem from a read error. The chain couples TRBV11-2 to TRBJ2-3; 13 bases fit TRBD2. This CDR3 has 18 residues. Germline CDR1 SGHAT, CDR2 FQNNGV. The CDR3 spells CASSPVTSGGRSTDAQYF. Here the CDR3 DNA reads TGTGCCAGCAGCCCCGTGACTAGCGGGGGGAGAAGCACAGATGCGCAGTATTTT.

The rearrangement joins TRBV15 to TRBJ1-2; 12 nucleotides align to TRBD1. V shed 0 bases, J shed 4 bases, and the junction held 6 bases outside the gene matches. Germline lookup yields CDR1 LNHNV and CDR2 YYDKDF (reference sequence). There are 17 residues in the CDR3. In DNA form, the CDR3 reads TGTGCCACCAGCAGAGAGAGGGGACAGGGGGCCGTCTATGGCTACACCTTC. This codes for CATSRERGQGAVYGYTF.

The gene calls are TRBV5-6 and TRBJ2-5, with a possible D match to TRBD2 (5 bases). V lost 7 bases and J 5 bases, leaving 21 bases between the germline ends. Germline-derived CDR1 and CDR2 are SGHDT and YYEEEE. This CDR3 contains 15 residues. The CDR3 DNA follows: TGTGCCAGCTCCCTTCGAGGGAACTGGAGGGAGACCCAGTACTTC. Translating it yields CASSLRGNWRETQYF.

In this sample, this clonotype turned up a few times. The chain employs TRBV6-1 and TRBJ1-1, with D perhaps matching TRBD1 (5 bases). V was cut by 8 bases and J by 5 bases, with 18 bases left in between. CDR1 is MNHNS, CDR2 SASEGT, per germline. CDR3 length: 14 amino acids. CDR3 coding DNA: TGTGCCAGCGGAAACCTGGGGGGACGAACTGAAGCTTTCTTT. Amino acids: CASGNLGGRTEAFF.

The chain uses TRBV20-1 and TRBJ2-1, with D maybe TRBD2 (5 bases). The CDR3 length is 13 residues. Germline V gene lookup returns CDR1 DFQATT and CDR2 SNEGSKA (reference sequence). In DNA form, the CDR3 reads TGCAGCCCCCTAACCTGGGAGAACAATGAGCAGTTCTTC. The encoded protein is CSPLTWENNEQFF.

V gene TRBV2 combines with J gene TRBJ2-5; D may be TRBD1 (5 bases). V was cut by 2 bases and J by 1 base, with 11 bases left in between. This CDR3 is built from 15 residues. Germline V lookup: CDR1 SNHLY, CDR2 FYNNEI. The DNA of the CDR3 is TGTGCCAGCAGTGAACCCAGGGATGCCCAAGAGACCCAGTACTTC. Encoded protein: CASSEPRDAQETQYF.

This clonotype was recorded once. V is TRBV5-1 and J is TRBJ1-6; 7 positions agree with TRBD1. Per germline, CDR1 SGHRS and CDR2 YFSETQ. The CDR3 is 15 residues long. V was pared by 4 bases and J by 9 bases, with 10 bases of the junction left unmatched. This chain's CDR3 is CASSHGQASSSPLHF. The CDR3 nucleotides read TGCGCCAGCAGCCATGGACAGGCCAGTTCTTCACCCCTCCACTTT.

V and J are TRBV7-9 and TRBJ2-5; TRBD2 matches 12 bases. This CDR3 contains 16 residues. The ends lost 4 bases at V and 5 bases at J; junction bases unmatched: 8. Germline values: CDR1 SEHNR, CDR2 FQNEAQ (reference sequence). The CDR3 here is CASSSPELAGGETQYF. The CDR3 region has the DNA TGTGCCAGCAGCTCCCCTGAGCTAGCGGGGGGGGAGACCCAGTACTTC.

V is TRBV20-1 and J is TRBJ2-7; 8 bases match TRBD1. Germline CDR1 is DFQATT and CDR2 is SNEGSKA (reference sequence). The CDR3 has 15 residues. The V and J ends lost 3 bases and 2 bases, in that order; junction bases with no gene match: 9. The CDR3 reads CSASLGDRGAYEQYF. CDR3 DNA sequence: TGCAGTGCTAGTTTAGGCGACAGGGGCGCCTACGAGCAGTACTTC.

This rearrangement joins TRBV3-1 to TRBJ1-1; 11 nucleotides match TRBD1. The J segment lost 6 bases and the V segment lost 0 bases, leaving 3 bases of the junction unmatched. The germline CDR1 and CDR2 sequences are LGHDT and YNNKEL (reference sequence). The CDR3 is 15 residues long. CDR3 amino acids: CASSQEGQGVPEAFF. In DNA form, the CDR3 reads TGTGCCAGCAGCCAAGAGGGACAGGGGGTCCCTGAAGCTTTCTTT.